This T cell receptor beta chain derives from a study of blood T cell repertoires in COVID-19. This clone was seen only a few times. Authors' processing steps: From reference gene primer amplification, estimates of nucleated cell counts were derived. Sequenced by immunoSEQ multiplex PCR; TCRdb stores in-frame clones only, minus some. V, J and clone size are those of that table, while D and trimming were read from the DNA. There are approximately 150,000 clones in the sample; roughly nine tenths occur only once, and about 4% lies in the top ten. The CDR3 consists of 13 residues. Per the germline V gene, CDR1 is MDHEN and CDR2 is SYDVKM. V was cut by 7 bases and J by 7 bases, with 13 bases left in between.

This clonotype originated in a woman in her sixties or seventies with active or convalescent COVID-19. The genes are TRBV28 and TRBJ1-4, with D possibly being TRBD1 (5 bases). The specimen sequenced was peripheral blood. CDR3 loop: CASNLRGGEKLFF. The CDR3 DNA follows: TGTGCCAGCAACCTGCGCGGGGGTGAAAAACTGTTTTTT.